A selection of T cell receptor beta chains follows, all from one sample in a study of blood T cell repertoires in COVID-19. Sequenced by immunoSEQ multiplex PCR; TCRdb stores in-frame clones only, minus some. The data contain 130,000 to 150,000 clones, 70% to 90% of them singletons. The specimen sequenced was peripheral blood. The receptors were sampled from a human donor with acute or convalescent COVID-19. The donor label of this sample is uncertain. Both conserved end residues are part of each CDR3. The D gene is left open where the match is weak. Clone size is not always given. Where it is, it says once, few, many or a class for expanded clones.

v_call: TRBV7-9
j_call: TRBJ1-2
d_call: -
clone_size: -
cdr3_nt: TGTGCCAGCAGCTTTTATGAGGGCTACACCTTC
cdr3_aa: CASSFYEGYTF

v_call: TRBV6-1
j_call: TRBJ1-2
d_call: -
clone_size: -
cdr3_nt: TGTGCCAGCAGTGAAGCTCGGGACTATGGCTACACCTTC
cdr3_aa: CASSEARDYGYTF

v_call: TRBV5-4
j_call: TRBJ2-1
d_call: TRBD2
clone_size: -
cdr3_nt: TGTGCCAGCAGCTGGGGGGGGAATTCCTACAATGAGCAGTTCTTC
cdr3_aa: CASSWGGNSYNEQFF

v_call: TRBV3-1/TRBV3-2
j_call: TRBJ1-1
d_call: -
clone_size: -
cdr3_nt: TGTGCCAGCACAGGGGTCACTGAAGCTTTCTTT
cdr3_aa: CASTGVTEAFF

v_call: TRBV7-2
j_call: TRBJ2-1
d_call: -
clone_size: -
cdr3_nt: TGTGCCAGCAGCTTTAGCCTTAGGCGGCACACGGACAATGAGCAGTTCTTC
cdr3_aa: CASSFSLRRHTDNEQFF

v_call: TRBV11-2
j_call: TRBJ1-5
d_call: -
clone_size: -
cdr3_nt: TGTGCCAGCAGCTTAAAGGGGGATCAGCCCCAGCATTTT
cdr3_aa: CASSLKGDQPQHF

v_call: TRBV7-8
j_call: TRBJ1-5
d_call: -
clone_size: -
cdr3_nt: TGTGCCAGCAGCCGGGAGTTTTCTAATCAGCCCCAGCATTTT
cdr3_aa: CASSREFSNQPQHF

v_call: TRBV19
j_call: TRBJ1-1
d_call: TRBD1
clone_size: -
cdr3_nt: TGTGCCAGTATGCAGGGGGCTTTGGGAAACACTGAAGCTTTCTTT
cdr3_aa: CASMQGALGNTEAFF

v_call: TRBV7-8
j_call: TRBJ1-4
d_call: -
clone_size: -
cdr3_nt: TGTGCCAGCATTGGACAGCTTAATGAAAAACTGTTTTTT
cdr3_aa: CASIGQLNEKLFF

v_call: TRBV19
j_call: TRBJ2-5
d_call: TRBD2
clone_size: -
cdr3_nt: TGTGCCAGTAGTATGGAGACTAGCGGGACGGCCCAGTACTTC
cdr3_aa: CASSMETSGTAQYF

v_call: TRBV5-1
j_call: TRBJ1-2
d_call: -
clone_size: -
cdr3_nt: TGCGCCAGCAGCTTGGCCGCCCTAAGGCAGGGCGATGGCTACACCTTC
cdr3_aa: CASSLAALRQGDGYTF

v_call: TRBV11-3
j_call: TRBJ1-5
d_call: TRBD1
clone_size: -
cdr3_nt: TGTGCCAGCAGCTCGCGGGACAGAGGGCCCAATAGCAATCAGCCCCAGCATTTT
cdr3_aa: CASSSRDRGPNSNQPQHF

v_call: TRBV24-1
j_call: TRBJ2-6
d_call: -
clone_size: -
cdr3_nt: TGTGCCACCAGTGACTCAGGGGAGGGCAGGGGGCGAGCTGGGGCCAACGTCCTGACTTTC
cdr3_aa: CATSDSGEGRGRAGANVLTF

v_call: TRBV2
j_call: TRBJ1-5
d_call: TRBD1
clone_size: once
cdr3_nt: TGTGCCAGCAGTGGACAGGGCGGGCAATATCAGCCCCAGCATTTT
cdr3_aa: CASSGQGGQYQPQHF

v_call: TRBV6-2/TRBV6-3
j_call: TRBJ1-5
d_call: -
clone_size: once
cdr3_nt: TGTGCCAGCAGGCCTACAGGGATGAGCCAGCCCCAGCATTTT
cdr3_aa: CASRPTGMSQPQHF

v_call: TRBV7-2
j_call: TRBJ1-1
d_call: -
clone_size: few
cdr3_nt: TGTGCCAGCAGCCCCGGGGGAAGGGGGGGCATGAACACTGAAGCTTTCTTT
cdr3_aa: CASSPGGRGGMNTEAFF

v_call: TRBV5-6
j_call: TRBJ1-1
d_call: -
clone_size: -
cdr3_nt: TGTGCCAGCAGCTTGGCAGTGAACACTGAAGCTTTCTTT
cdr3_aa: CASSLAVNTEAFF

v_call: TRBV9
j_call: TRBJ1-5
d_call: -
clone_size: -
cdr3_nt: TGTGCCAGCAGCGTAGCGGACATCTACAATCAGCCCCAGCATTTT
cdr3_aa: CASSVADIYNQPQHF

v_call: TRBV4-3
j_call: TRBJ2-6
d_call: -
clone_size: -
cdr3_nt: TGCGCCAGCAGCCAAGATCTTCTCAGGGCTGGGGCCAACGTCCTGACTTTC
cdr3_aa: CASSQDLLRAGANVLTF

v_call: TRBV5-1
j_call: TRBJ2-7
d_call: TRBD1
clone_size: -
cdr3_nt: TGCGCCAGCAGCCGAGCCCCGACAGGGGGCTACGAGCAGTACTTC
cdr3_aa: CASSRAPTGGYEQYF

v_call: TRBV29-1
j_call: TRBJ2-1
d_call: -
clone_size: -
cdr3_nt: TGCAGCGTTGGACTACCCCGTGAGTTCTTC
cdr3_aa: CSVGLPREFF

v_call: TRBV6-5
j_call: TRBJ1-1
d_call: -
clone_size: -
cdr3_nt: TGTGCCAGCAGGGCCGGGACTAACACTGAAGCTTTCTTT
cdr3_aa: CASRAGTNTEAFF

v_call: TRBV30
j_call: TRBJ2-4
d_call: -
clone_size: -
cdr3_nt: TGTGCCTTCAGACAGGAGTGGGTTAGAAACATTCAGTACTTC
cdr3_aa: CAFRQEWVRNIQYF

v_call: TRBV24-1
j_call: TRBJ2-3
d_call: TRBD2
clone_size: -
cdr3_nt: TGTGCCACCAGTGACCCCGGGACTAGCGGGGAATATGGCACAGATACGCAGTATTTT
cdr3_aa: CATSDPGTSGEYGTDTQYF

v_call: TRBV7-3
j_call: TRBJ2-5
d_call: TRBD2
clone_size: once
cdr3_nt: TGTGCCAGCAGCTCTAGCGGGGGGGACCAAGAGACCCAGTACTTC
cdr3_aa: CASSSSGGDQETQYF

v_call: TRBV6-6
j_call: TRBJ2-2
d_call: TRBD1
clone_size: -
cdr3_nt: TGTGCCAGCAGTCCACGAGTGTCGGACAGGATGACCGGGGAGCTGTTTTTT
cdr3_aa: CASSPRVSDRMTGELFF

v_call: TRBV19
j_call: TRBJ2-7
d_call: -
clone_size: once
cdr3_nt: TGTGCCAGTTCTACAGGGTCCTGGGAGCAGTACTTC
cdr3_aa: CASSTGSWEQYF

v_call: TRBV5-1
j_call: TRBJ1-2
d_call: TRBD1
clone_size: -
cdr3_nt: TGCGCCAGCAGCCCGGGACAGGGCAGTTATGGCTACACCTTC
cdr3_aa: CASSPGQGSYGYTF

v_call: TRBV30
j_call: TRBJ1-6
d_call: -
clone_size: -
cdr3_nt: TGTGCCTGGAGAGCACAGAGGGATTCACCCCTCCACTTT
cdr3_aa: CAWRAQRDSPLHF

v_call: TRBV19
j_call: TRBJ1-5
d_call: -
clone_size: -
cdr3_nt: TGTGCCAGTAGTATCTCAAGGGGAGGTAGCAATCAGCCCCAGCATTTT
cdr3_aa: CASSISRGGSNQPQHF

v_call: TRBV19
j_call: TRBJ1-1
d_call: TRBD1
clone_size: -
cdr3_nt: TGTGCCAGTAGTATAGTATCAGGGGGGACTGAAGCTTTCTTT
cdr3_aa: CASSIVSGGTEAFF

v_call: TRBV11-2
j_call: TRBJ2-1
d_call: TRBD2
clone_size: -
cdr3_nt: TGTGCCAGCAGCCCACAAGCGGGAGGAGGTAGGAATGAGCAGTTCTTC
cdr3_aa: CASSPQAGGGRNEQFF

v_call: TRBV28
j_call: TRBJ1-2
d_call: -
clone_size: -
cdr3_nt: TGTGCCAGCAGGATAGCACTCTATGGCTACACCTTC
cdr3_aa: CASRIALYGYTF

v_call: TRBV28
j_call: TRBJ1-2
d_call: TRBD1
clone_size: -
cdr3_nt: TGTGCCAGCAGTGTCACCGGGACAGGGATTATTGGCTACACCTTC
cdr3_aa: CASSVTGTGIIGYTF

v_call: TRBV7-9
j_call: TRBJ1-1
d_call: TRBD1
clone_size: -
cdr3_nt: TGTGCCAGCACCCCGGGACAGGGTGAGGTTGAAGCTTTCTTT
cdr3_aa: CASTPGQGEVEAFF

v_call: TRBV19
j_call: TRBJ1-2
d_call: -
clone_size: -
cdr3_nt: TGTGCCAGTAGTTTAGGACCGACAGCTAACTATGGCTACACCTTC
cdr3_aa: CASSLGPTANYGYTF

v_call: TRBV19
j_call: TRBJ1-5
d_call: -
clone_size: -
cdr3_nt: TGTGCCAGTAGTATAGACCAGGGCGGTGGTCAGCCCCAGCATTTT
cdr3_aa: CASSIDQGGGQPQHF